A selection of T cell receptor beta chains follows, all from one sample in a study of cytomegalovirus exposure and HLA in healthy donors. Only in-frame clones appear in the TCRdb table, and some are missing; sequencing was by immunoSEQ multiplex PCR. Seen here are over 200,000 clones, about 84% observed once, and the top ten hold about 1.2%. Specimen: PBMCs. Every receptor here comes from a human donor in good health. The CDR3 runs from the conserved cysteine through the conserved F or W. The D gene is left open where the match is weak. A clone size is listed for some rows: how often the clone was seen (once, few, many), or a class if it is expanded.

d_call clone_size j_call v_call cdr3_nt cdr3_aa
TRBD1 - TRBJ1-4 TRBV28 TGTGCCAGCACCCCGGGGGACAGGCTTGAAAAACTGTTTTTT CASTPGDRLEKLFF
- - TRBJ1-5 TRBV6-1 TGTGCCAGCAGTACAGTAGATATAAACAATCAGCCCCAGCATTTT CASSTVDINNQPQHF
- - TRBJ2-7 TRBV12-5 TGTGCTAGTAGGGAGAGCTCCTACGAGCAGTACTTC CASRESSYEQYF
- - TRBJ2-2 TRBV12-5 TGTGCTAGTGGTCGCTGGACAGTAAACACCGGGGAGCTGTTTTTT CASGRWTVNTGELFF
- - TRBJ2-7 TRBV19 TGTGCCAGTAGTATAGGGGAGAGCAACGAGCAGTACTTC CASSIGESNEQYF
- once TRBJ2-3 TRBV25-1 TGTGCCAGCAGTGCCCGCGGTTCAGATACGCAGTATTTT CASSARGSDTQYF
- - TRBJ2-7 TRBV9 TGTGCCAGCAGCGTAGGAGTACAGGGCTACGAGCAGTACTTC CASSVGVQGYEQYF
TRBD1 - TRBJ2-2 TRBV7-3 TGTGCCAGCAGCCTAACCCCGGGACAGGGAGTTACCGGGGAGCTGTTTTTT CASSLTPGQGVTGELFF
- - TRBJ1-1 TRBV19 TGTGCCAGTAGTTGGGGCAGGGCTACGTACACTGAAGCTTTCTTT CASSWGRATYTEAFF
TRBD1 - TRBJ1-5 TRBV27 TGTGCCAGCAGCCCGACAGGGGGCAGCCAGCCCCAGCATTTT CASSPTGGSQPQHF
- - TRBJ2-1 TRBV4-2 TGTGCCAGCAGCCAAGACCGGCCGGGTAATGAGCAGTTCTTC CASSQDRPGNEQFF
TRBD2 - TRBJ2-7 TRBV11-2 TGTGCCAGCAGCTCCGGACTAGTCCCCGAGCAGTACTTC CASSSGLVPEQYF
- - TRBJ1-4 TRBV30 TGTGCCTGGAGTGTAGCGGGGGTTGAACTGTTTTTT CAWSVAGVELFF
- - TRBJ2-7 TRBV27 TGTGCCAGCAGCCCACGAGCCTCCTACGAGCAGTACTTC CASSPRASYEQYF
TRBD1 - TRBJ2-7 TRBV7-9 TGTGCCAGCAGCAAGCGGAGTATGGCGACAGGGAGTGGGTACGAGCAGTACTTC CASSKRSMATGSGYEQYF
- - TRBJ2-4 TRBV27 TGTGCCAGCAGTTTATCGTGGGCAAGTCTAGCCAAAAACATTCAGTACTTC CASSLSWASLAKNIQYF
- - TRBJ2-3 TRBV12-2 TGTGCAAGTCGCCCGGCCTGTTATAGCGGGATTTCCACAGATACGCAGTATTTT CASRPACYSGISTDTQYF
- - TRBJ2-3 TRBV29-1 TGCAGCGTATTGGAGGGCACAGATACGCAGTATTTT CSVLEGTDTQYF
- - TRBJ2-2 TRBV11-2 TGTGCCAGCAGCTTACAGGGTGGTGACGGGGAGCTGTTTTTT CASSLQGGDGELFF
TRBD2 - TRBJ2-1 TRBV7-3 TGTGCCAGCAGCCGATCGGGGGGAGCAGGGGAGCAGTTCTTC CASSRSGGAGEQFF
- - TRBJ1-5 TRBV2 TGTGCCAGCAGTGAACTGGGGAGAAGCAATCAGCCCCAGCATTTT CASSELGRSNQPQHF
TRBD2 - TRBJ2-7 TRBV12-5 TGTGCTAGTGCGTCGAGCGGGACCGTACGAAAGGAGCAGTACTTC CASASSGTVRKEQYF
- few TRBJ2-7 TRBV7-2 TGTGCCAGCAGCTTAGTCCTAGGGGCTTCCTACGAGCAGTACTTC CASSLVLGASYEQYF
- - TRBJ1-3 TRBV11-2 TGTGCCAGCAGCTTAATTATAGGGAGCGGAGAAACCCATGGAAACACCATATATTTT CASSLIIGSGETHGNTIYF
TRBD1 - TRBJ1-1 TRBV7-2 TGTGCCAGCAGCTTAGTTTCAGGGGGGAACACTGAAGCTTTCTTT CASSLVSGGNTEAFF
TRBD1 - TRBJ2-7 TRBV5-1 TGCGCCAGCAGCTCGGGAACAGGGGGCTCCTACGAGCAGTACTTC CASSSGTGGSYEQYF
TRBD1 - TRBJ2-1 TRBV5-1 TGCGCCAGCCGGGACAGTTACAATGAGCAGTTCTTC CASRDSYNEQFF
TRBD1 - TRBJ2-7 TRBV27 TGTGCCAGCAGGAGACAGGGTACCTACGAGCAGTACTTC CASRRQGTYEQYF
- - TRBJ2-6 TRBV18 TGTGCCAGCTCACCACCGGGGGGTGGGGCCAACGTCCTGACTTTC CASSPPGGGANVLTF
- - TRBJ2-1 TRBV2 TGTGCCAGCAGTGGGTTAACGGATGAGCAGTTCTTC CASSGLTDEQFF
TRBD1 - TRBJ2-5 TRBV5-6 TGTGCCAGCAGCTTTCCCGGGACAGGGACGGAGACCCAGTACTTC CASSFPGTGTETQYF
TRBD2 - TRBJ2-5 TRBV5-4 TGTGCCAGCGGGGAGGGCCAAGAGACCCAGTACTTC CASGEGQETQYF
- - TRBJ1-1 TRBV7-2 TGTGCCAGCAGTCCGTGGGGCTCGAACACTGAAGCTTTCTTT CASSPWGSNTEAFF
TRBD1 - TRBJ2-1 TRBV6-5 TGTGCCAGCAGTAACACAGGGGGCGACTACAATGAGCAGTTCTTC CASSNTGGDYNEQFF
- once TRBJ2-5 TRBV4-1 TGCGCCAGCAGCCAAGAAGTCAGGCAAGAGACCCAGTACTTC CASSQEVRQETQYF
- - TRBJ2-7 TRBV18 TGTGCCAGCTCACCACCCTATGGAGGGACGCTGGGGGAGCAGTACTTC CASSPPYGGTLGEQYF
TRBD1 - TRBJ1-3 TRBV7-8 TGTGCCAGCAGCTTGGCAGGGGGCGGAAACACCATATATTTT CASSLAGGGNTIYF
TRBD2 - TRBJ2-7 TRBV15 TGTGCCACCAGCAGAGATTTAGGACTAGATCGGGAGCAGTACTTC CATSRDLGLDREQYF
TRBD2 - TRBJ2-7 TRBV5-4 TGTGCCAGCAGCGGGGGACTAGCGTTAACCTACGAGCAGTACTTC CASSGGLALTYEQYF
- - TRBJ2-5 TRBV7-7 TGTGCTAGCAGCTTAGGGGGAGTGAAAGAGACCCAGTACTTC CASSLGGVKETQYF
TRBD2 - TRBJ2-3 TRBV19 TGTGCCAGTAGTAAAGCGGGAGGGAATACAGATACGCAGTATTTT CASSKAGGNTDTQYF
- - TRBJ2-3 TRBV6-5 TGTGCCAGCAGTTACGACAACACAGATACGCAGTATTTT CASSYDNTDTQYF
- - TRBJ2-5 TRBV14 TGTGCCAGCAGCCAAGGGGGCCAGGGGACCCAGTACTTC CASSQGGQGTQYF
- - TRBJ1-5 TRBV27 TGTGCCAGCAGTTCTAGTTTTGGCAATCAGCCCCAGCATTTT CASSSSFGNQPQHF
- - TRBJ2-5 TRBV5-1 TGCGCCAGCAGCTTGGCAGGGCCTCCCAAGGAGACCCAGTACTTC CASSLAGPPKETQYF
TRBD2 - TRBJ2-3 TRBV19 TGTGCCAGTAGTATTTCCGGACTAGGACTCACAGATACGCAGTATTTT CASSISGLGLTDTQYF
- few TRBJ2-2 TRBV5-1 TGCGCCAGCAGCTGGGGCCTAGGGCACACCGGGGAGCTGTTTTTT CASSWGLGHTGELFF
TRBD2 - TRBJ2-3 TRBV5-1 TGCGCCAGCAGCTTGGGACTAGCGGGAGGGCCAGTAGATACGCAGTATTTT CASSLGLAGGPVDTQYF
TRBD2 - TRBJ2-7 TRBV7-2 TGTGCCAGCAGCCTGGCCGGGACTAGCGGCTACGAGCAGTACTTC CASSLAGTSGYEQYF